This T cell receptor beta chain is drawn from a study of radiation and T cells in renal cell carcinoma. This CDR3 comprises 15 residues. Germline CDR1 and CDR2: SQVTM and ANQGSEA. V was clipped by 3 bases and J by 3 bases; unmatched bases: 6. This sample's time point: baseline pretreatment blood. The treatment was: 15 Gy SBRT to primary tumor, nephrectomy 4 weeks later. The protocol was immunoSEQ multiplex PCR, while the TCRdb copy is restricted to in-frame clones and leaves out a portion. The data hold over 120,000 clones, with 70% to 90% observed a single time. This clone was observed a single time. The genes are TRBV29-1 and TRBJ2-3, with 10 bases lining up with TRBD2. The origin of this receptor is a woman aged 50 to 65 with renal cell carcinoma. Sample: blood, taken from a patient whose treatment included radiotherapy and nephrectomy. In DNA, the CDR3 is TGCAGCGTTGAGTTTAGCGGGGGGTCAACAGATACGCAGTATTTT. This encodes CSVEFSGGSTDTQYF.